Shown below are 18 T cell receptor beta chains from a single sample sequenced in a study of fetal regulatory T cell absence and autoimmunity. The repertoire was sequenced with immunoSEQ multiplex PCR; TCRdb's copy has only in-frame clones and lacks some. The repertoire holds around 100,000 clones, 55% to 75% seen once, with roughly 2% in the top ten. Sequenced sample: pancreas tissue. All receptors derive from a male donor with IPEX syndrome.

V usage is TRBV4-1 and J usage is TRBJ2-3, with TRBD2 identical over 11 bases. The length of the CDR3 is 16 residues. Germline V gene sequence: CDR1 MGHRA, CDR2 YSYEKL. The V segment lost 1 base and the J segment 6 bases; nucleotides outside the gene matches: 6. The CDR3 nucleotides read TGCGCCAGCAGCCAAGTGCTAGCGGGAGGACAGGATACGCAGTATTTT. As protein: CASSQVLAGGQDTQYF.

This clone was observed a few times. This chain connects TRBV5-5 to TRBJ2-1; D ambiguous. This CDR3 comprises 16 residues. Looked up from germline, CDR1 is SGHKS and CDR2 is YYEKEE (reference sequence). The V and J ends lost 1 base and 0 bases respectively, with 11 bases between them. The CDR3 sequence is CASSLNAVHSYNEQFF. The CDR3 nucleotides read TGTGCCAGCAGCTTGAATGCGGTCCACTCCTACAATGAGCAGTTCTTC.

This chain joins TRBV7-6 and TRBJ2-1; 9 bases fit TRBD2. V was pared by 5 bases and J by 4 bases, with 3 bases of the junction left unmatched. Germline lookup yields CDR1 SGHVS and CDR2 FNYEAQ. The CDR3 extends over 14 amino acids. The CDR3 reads CASSAAGGYNEQFF. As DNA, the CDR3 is TGTGCCAGCAGCGCCGCGGGAGGGTACAATGAGCAGTTCTTC.

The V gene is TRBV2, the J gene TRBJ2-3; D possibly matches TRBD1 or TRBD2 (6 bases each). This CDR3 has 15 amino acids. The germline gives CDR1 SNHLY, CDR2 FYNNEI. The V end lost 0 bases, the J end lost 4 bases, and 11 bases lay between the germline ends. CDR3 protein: CASSEAGGPADTQYF. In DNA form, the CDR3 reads TGTGCCAGCAGTGAAGCTGGGGGGCCAGCAGATACGCAGTATTTT.

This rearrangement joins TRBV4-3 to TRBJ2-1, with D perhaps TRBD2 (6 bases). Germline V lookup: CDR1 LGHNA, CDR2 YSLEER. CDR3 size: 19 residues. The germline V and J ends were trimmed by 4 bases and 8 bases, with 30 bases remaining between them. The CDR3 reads CASSLRPFSRGSRLDEQFF. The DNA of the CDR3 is TGCGCCAGCAGCCTCCGCCCTTTTAGCCGGGGGAGCCGATTGGATGAGCAGTTCTTC.

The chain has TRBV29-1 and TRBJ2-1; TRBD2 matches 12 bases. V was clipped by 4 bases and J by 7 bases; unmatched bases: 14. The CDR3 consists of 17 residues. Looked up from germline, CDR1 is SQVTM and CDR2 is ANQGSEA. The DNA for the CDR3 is TGCAGCGTTGTGACTAGCGGGGGCCCCCATCAGTTGAATGAGCAGTTCTTC. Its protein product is CSVVTSGGPHQLNEQFF.

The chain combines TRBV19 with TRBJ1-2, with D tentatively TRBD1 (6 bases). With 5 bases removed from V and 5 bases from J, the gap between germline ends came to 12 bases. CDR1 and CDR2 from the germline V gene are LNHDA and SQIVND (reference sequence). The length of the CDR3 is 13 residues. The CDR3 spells CASSGWTVYGYTF. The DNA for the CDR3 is TGTGCCAGTAGTGGGTGGACAGTTTATGGCTACACCTTC.

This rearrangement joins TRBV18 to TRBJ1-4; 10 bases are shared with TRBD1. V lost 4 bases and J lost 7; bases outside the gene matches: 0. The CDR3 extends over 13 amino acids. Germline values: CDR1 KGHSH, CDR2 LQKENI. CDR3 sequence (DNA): TGTGCCAGCTCACGACAGGGGGCTGAAAAACTGTTTTTT. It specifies CASSRQGAEKLFF.

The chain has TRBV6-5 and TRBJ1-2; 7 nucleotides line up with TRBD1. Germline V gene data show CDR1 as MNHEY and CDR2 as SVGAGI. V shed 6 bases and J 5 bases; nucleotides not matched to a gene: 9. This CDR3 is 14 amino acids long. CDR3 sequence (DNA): TGTGCCAGCAGGCTCGGGAGGGGGCCTTATGGCTACACCTTC. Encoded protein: CASRLGRGPYGYTF.

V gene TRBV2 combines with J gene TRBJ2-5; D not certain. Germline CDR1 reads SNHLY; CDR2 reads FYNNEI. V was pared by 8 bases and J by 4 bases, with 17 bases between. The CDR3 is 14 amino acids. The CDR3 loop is CASWATFVLETQYF. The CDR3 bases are TGTGCCAGCTGGGCTACTTTTGTACTAGAGACCCAGTACTTC.

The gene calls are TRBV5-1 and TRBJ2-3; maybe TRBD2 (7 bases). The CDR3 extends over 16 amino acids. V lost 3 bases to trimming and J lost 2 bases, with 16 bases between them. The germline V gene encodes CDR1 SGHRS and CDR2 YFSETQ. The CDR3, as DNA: TGCGCCAGCAGCTCGGAGGGGGGGCTTAACACAGATACGCAGTATTTT. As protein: CASSSEGGLNTDTQYF.

The CDR3 region has the DNA TGCGCCAGCAAAGGGTACAGAGAGACCCAGTACTTC. It translates to CASKGYRETQYF. The chain joins TRBV5-1 to TRBJ2-5; D ambiguous. Trimming removed 6 bases from V and 4 bases from J, with 10 bases in between. This CDR3 has 12 amino acids. CDR1 is SGHRS, CDR2 YFSETQ, per germline.

In DNA form, the CDR3 reads TGTGCCAGCAGTCGCAGTCGCAATGAGCAGTTCTTC. This gives the protein CASSRSRNEQFF. The genes are TRBV6-5 and TRBJ2-1; D unresolved. CDR1 MNHEY and CDR2 SVGAGI come from the germline V gene. Between the trimmed V and J ends, which lost 5 bases and 6 bases, there was a span of 8 bases. The CDR3 covers 12 residues.

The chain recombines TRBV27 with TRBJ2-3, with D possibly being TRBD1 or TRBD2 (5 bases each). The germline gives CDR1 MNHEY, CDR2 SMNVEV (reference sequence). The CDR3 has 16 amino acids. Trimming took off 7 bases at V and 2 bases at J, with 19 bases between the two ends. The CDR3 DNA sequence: TGTGCCAGCACCCCGGGACCCTCACGCCCCACAGATACGCAGTATTTT. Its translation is CASTPGPSRPTDTQYF.

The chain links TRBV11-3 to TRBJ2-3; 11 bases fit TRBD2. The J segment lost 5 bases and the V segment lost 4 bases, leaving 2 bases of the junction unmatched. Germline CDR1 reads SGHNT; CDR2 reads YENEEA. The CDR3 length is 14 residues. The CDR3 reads CASSSGLAGDTQYF. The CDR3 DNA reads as TGTGCCAGCAGCTCTGGACTAGCGGGAGATACGCAGTATTTT. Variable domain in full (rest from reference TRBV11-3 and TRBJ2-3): EAGVVQSPRYKIIEKKQPVAFWCNPISGHNTLYWYLQNLGQGPELLIRYENEEAVDDSQLPKDRFSAERLKGVDSTLKIQPAELGDSAVYLCASSSGLAGDTQYFGPGTRLTVL.

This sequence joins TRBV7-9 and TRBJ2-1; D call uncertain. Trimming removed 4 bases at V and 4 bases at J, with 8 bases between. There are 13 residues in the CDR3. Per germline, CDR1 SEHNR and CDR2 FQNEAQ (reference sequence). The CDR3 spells CASSYPAYNEQFF. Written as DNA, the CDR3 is TGTGCCAGCAGCTACCCCGCTTACAATGAGCAGTTCTTC. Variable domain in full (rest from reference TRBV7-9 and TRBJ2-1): DTGVSQNPRHKITKRGQNVTFRCDPISEHNRLYWYRQTLGQGPEFLTYFQNEAQLEKSRLLSDRFSAERPKGSFSTLEIQRTEQGDSAMYLCASSYPAYNEQFFGPGTRLTVL.

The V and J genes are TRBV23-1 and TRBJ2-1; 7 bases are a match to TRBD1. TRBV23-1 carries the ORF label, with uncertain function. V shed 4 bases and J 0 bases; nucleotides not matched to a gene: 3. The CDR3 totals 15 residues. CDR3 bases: TGCGCCAGCAGTCGAGGGGACAGCTCCTACAATGAGCAGTTCTTC. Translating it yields CASSRGDSSYNEQFF.

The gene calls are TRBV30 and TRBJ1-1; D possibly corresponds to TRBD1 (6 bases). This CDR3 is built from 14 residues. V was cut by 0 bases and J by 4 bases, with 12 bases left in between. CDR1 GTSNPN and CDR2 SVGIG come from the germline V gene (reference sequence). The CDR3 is CAWSVLLGGTEAFF. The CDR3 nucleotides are TGTGCCTGGAGTGTACTGTTAGGGGGCACTGAAGCTTTCTTT.